Below are 20 T cell receptor beta chains sequenced from a single sample in a study of control samples from healthy donors and cancer patients. Using immunoSEQ multiplex PCR, the repertoire was profiled, and TCRdb retains in-frame clones only, with some absent. The sample lists about 85,000 clones, 90% occurring once. Material for sequencing was blood. All receptors come from a woman aged 18-29 years in good health.

This sequence joins TRBV11-2 and TRBJ2-6, with 7 nucleotides matching TRBD1. CDR1 and CDR2 (germline): SGHAT, FQNNGV. CDR3 length equals 15 residues. V shed 2 bases, J shed 2 bases, and the junction held 0 bases outside the gene matches. Here the CDR3 DNA reads TGTGCCAGCAGCTTAACAGGGGCTGGGGCCAACGTCCTGACTTTC. Its protein is CASSLTGAGANVLTF.

The chain employs TRBV2 and TRBJ2-7, with 8 positions matching TRBD2. V was pared by 7 bases and J by 2 bases, with 10 bases of the junction left unmatched. CDR3 length equals 15 residues. CDR1 SNHLY and CDR2 FYNNEI come from the germline V gene. The CDR3 nucleotides are TGTGCCAGCATCAAAGACGGGAGGGAAACCTACGAGCAGTACTTC. Translated: CASIKDGRETYEQYF.

J is TRBJ1-5 and V is TRBV19; no reliable D call. CDR1 is LNHDA, CDR2 SQIVND, per germline (reference sequence). V dropped 0 bases and J dropped 4 bases, with 13 bases sitting between them. This CDR3 is 16 amino acids long. CDR3 region: CASSIDDGLGNQPQHF. The CDR3 bases are TGTGCCAGTAGTATAGACGACGGCCTAGGGAATCAGCCCCAGCATTTT.

The chain joins TRBV6-5 to TRBJ1-2; 10 bases are shared with TRBD1. This CDR3 region has 16 residues. Germline V gives CDR1 MNHEY, CDR2 SVGAGI. V was clipped by 2 bases and J by 7 bases; unmatched bases: 10. CDR3 DNA: TGTGCCAGCAGTTACCTTGGGACAGGGGCGTCTCGTGGCTACACCTTC. Its protein is CASSYLGTGASRGYTF.

This rearrangement joins TRBV2 to TRBJ1-2; the D gene is possibly TRBD1 (5 bases). Trimming left V 6 bases short and J 0 bases short, with 11 bases between. Germline V lookup: CDR1 SNHLY, CDR2 FYNNEI. The CDR3 length is 14 residues. CDR3 DNA sequence: TGTGCCAGCAGAGACAGCACCGCTAACTATGGCTACACCTTC. This encodes CASRDSTANYGYTF.

This clone was seen just once. The chain uses TRBV5-1 and TRBJ2-7, with D unclear. Germline CDR1 reads SGHRS; CDR2 reads YFSETQ. The ends were cut back, 0 bases at V and 4 bases at J, with 2 bases in the middle. The CDR3 extends over 11 amino acids. The CDR3 loop is CASSLEYEQYF. In nucleotides, the CDR3 is TGCGCCAGCAGCTTGGAATACGAGCAGTACTTC. Filled out from reference TRBV5-1 and TRBJ2-7, the complete variable domain reads KAGVTQTPRYLIKTRGQQVTLSCSPISGHRSVSWYQQTPGQGLQFLFEYFSETQRNKGNFPGRFSGRQFSNSRSEMNVSTLELGDSALYLCASSLEYEQYFGPGTRLTVT.

The chain is built from TRBV19 and TRBJ2-7, with 8 bases fitting TRBD1. Trimming took 5 bases from V and 2 from J; bases not matched to a gene: 8. This CDR3 spans 15 amino acids. The germline V gene has CDR1 LNHDA and CDR2 SQIVND (reference sequence). The CDR3 sequence is CASSVTGQVTYEQYF. In DNA, the CDR3 is TGTGCCAGTAGTGTCACGGGACAGGTCACCTACGAGCAGTACTTC.

CDR3 in DNA: TGTGCCAGCAGCCCGGAGTACAGGATCACCGGGGAGCTGTTTTTT. This encodes CASSPEYRITGELFF. The chain recombines TRBV7-9 with TRBJ2-2; the D gene is possibly TRBD1 (5 bases). This CDR3 spans 15 amino acids. The germline gives CDR1 SEHNR, CDR2 FQNEAQ (reference sequence). Trimming left V 5 bases short and J 4 bases short, with 14 bases between.

The chain employs TRBV3-1 (or the pseudogene TRBV3-2) and TRBJ1-3; D unresolved. CDR1 and CDR2 (germline): LGHDT, YNNKEL (reference sequence). V was cut by 6 bases and J by 2 bases, with 11 bases left in between. The CDR3 is made up of 14 amino acids. The CDR3 DNA reads as TGTGCCAGCAGACGGTCTGTAGCTGGAAACACCATATATTTT. The encoded protein is CASRRSVAGNTIYF.

In its sample, this clone was seen once. The chain joins TRBV18 to TRBJ2-2, with 8 bases fitting TRBD1. Germline CDR1 KGHSH, CDR2 LQKENI. Germline trimming cut 3 bases from V and 1 base from J; bases unmatched to any gene: 7. The CDR3 length is 17 residues. For the CDR3, the DNA is TGTGCCAGCTCACCCTTTACCGGGACAGGGAACACCGGGGAGCTGTTTTTT. Translating gives CASSPFTGTGNTGELFF.

This chain links TRBV9 with TRBJ2-7; TRBD2 matches at 8 bases. After removal of 3 bases from V and 2 bases from J, the junction contained 1 base not matched to a gene. The CDR3 is made up of 13 amino acids. Germline V lookup: CDR1 SGDLS, CDR2 YYNGEE. The CDR3 region has the DNA TGTGCCAGCAGCGCGGGACTAGCCTACGAGCAGTACTTC. Translation: CASSAGLAYEQYF.

The chain carries TRBV6-2 or TRBV6-3 and TRBJ2-3; D call uncertain. Germline V lookup: CDR1 MNHEY, CDR2 SVGEGT. V was pared by 7 bases and J by 2 bases, with 7 bases between. This CDR3 is 12 amino acids long. CDR3 sequence (DNA): TGTGCCAGCACCCCATCCACAGATACGCAGTATTTT. Residues: CASTPSTDTQYF.

The chain combines TRBV27 with TRBJ1-4, with D possibly matching TRBD1 (6 bases). The CDR3 contains 18 residues. Trimming shortened V by 5 bases and J by 0 bases, and 19 bases separated the two germline ends. CDR1 and CDR2 (germline): MNHEY, SMNVEV (reference sequence). Here the CDR3 DNA reads TGTGCCAGCAGTCGCCGTTACGGGGGGCTTGCAACTAATGAAAAACTGTTTTTT. The encoded protein is CASSRRYGGLATNEKLFF.

V gene TRBV5-5 combines with J gene TRBJ1-1; a weak D match, TRBD1 (6 bases). The CDR3 is 15 amino acids. CDR1 is SGHKS, CDR2 YYEKEE, per germline (reference sequence). The V and J ends lost 3 bases and 0 bases respectively, with 12 bases between them. This CDR3 is CASSSRTALNTEAFF. The CDR3 bases are TGTGCCAGCAGCTCCCGGACAGCCTTGAACACTGAAGCTTTCTTT.

J is TRBJ2-4 and V is TRBV29-1; TRBD2 matches at 7 bases. CDR1 and CDR2 from the germline V gene are SQVTM and ANQGSEA. Unmatched junction bases numbered 0, after V lost 1 base and J lost 6 bases. This CDR3 is 12 amino acids long. CDR3 in amino acids: CSVEGGGNIQYF. Written as DNA, the CDR3 is TGCAGCGTTGAAGGCGGGGGAAACATTCAGTACTTC. The variable domain in full, completed from reference TRBV29-1 and TRBJ2-4, reads SAVISQKPSRDICQRGTSLTIQCQVDSQVTMMFWYRQQPGQSLTLIATANQGSEATYESGFVIDKFPISRPNLTFSTLTVSNMSPEDSSIYLCSVEGGGNIQYFGAGTRLSVL.

Remarks on this clone: The identical CDR3 is also encoded by other nucleotide sequences in the sample. The rearrangement links TRBV5-6 to TRBJ1-5; D remains unclear. This CDR3 comprises 12 residues. The germline V gene encodes CDR1 SGHDT and CDR2 YYEEEE. V was shortened by 4 bases and J by 4 bases, with 6 bases between the two germline ends. The DNA of the CDR3 is TGTGCCAGCAGCCTAGGAAATCAGCCCCAGCATTTT. Its translation is CASSLGNQPQHF.

This sequence joins TRBV19 and TRBJ2-3; 15 bases align to TRBD2. Germline assignment: CDR1 LNHDA and CDR2 SQIVND (reference sequence). This CDR3 has 17 residues. V was pared by 5 bases and J by 3 bases, with 6 bases of the junction left unmatched. The CDR3 DNA follows: TGTGCCAGTAGTTCTGGACTAGCGGGGGGGGGAACAGATACGCAGTATTTT. This gives the protein CASSSGLAGGGTDTQYF. Full variable domain (missing parts from reference TRBV19 and TRBJ2-3): DGGITQSPKYLFRKEGQNVTLSCEQNLNHDAMYWYRQDPGQGLRLIYYSQIVNDFQKGDIAEGYSVSREKKESFPLTVTSAQKNPTAFYLCASSSGLAGGGTDTQYFGPGTRLTVL.

The rearrangement joins TRBV5-1 to TRBJ2-5; 10 bases agree with TRBD2. There are 16 residues in the CDR3. Germline trimming cut 1 base from V and 4 bases from J; bases unmatched to any gene: 7. Germline V gene sequence: CDR1 SGHRS, CDR2 YFSETQ. CDR3 sequence: CASSLISGGAGETQYF. The CDR3 DNA reads as TGCGCCAGCAGCTTGATAAGCGGGGGGGCGGGAGAGACCCAGTACTTC.

The sample holds a few counts of this clone. The chain joins TRBV6-1 to TRBJ1-1, with D possibly matching TRBD1 (6 bases). The CDR3 spans 14 residues. Trimming cost V 2 bases and J 4 bases, with 11 bases left between them. In germline, CDR1 is MNHNS, CDR2 SASEGT. The CDR3 DNA follows: TGTGCCAGCAGTGAAATATGGGGGGCCACTGAAGCTTTCTTT. Translating it yields CASSEIWGATEAFF.

CDR3 region: CASSLMSNEQFF. CDR3 bases: TGTGCCAGCTCACTCATGAGCAATGAGCAGTTCTTC. J is TRBJ2-1 and V is TRBV18; D is ambiguous. V lost 4 bases and J 6 bases, leaving 7 bases between the germline ends. The CDR3 has 12 amino acids. Germline CDR1 and CDR2: KGHSH and LQKENI. The full variable domain, in which reference TRBV18 and TRBJ2-1 provide the parts outside the CDR3, is NAGVMQNPRHLVRRRGQEARLRCSPMKGHSHVYWYRQLPEEGLKFMVYLQKENIIDESGMPKERFSAEFPKEGPSILRIQQVVRGDSAAYFCASSLMSNEQFFGPGTRLTVL.